The clone carrying this T cell receptor (beta chain) occurred many times. The antigen remains unidentified. These data are taken from a study of T cells in Graves' hyperthyroidism and ophthalmopathy. Per germline, CDR1 MGHRA and CDR2 YSYEKL. The CDR3 loop spans 16 amino acids. V was trimmed by 3 bases and J by 3 bases, leaving 15 bases between them. RNA transcripts provided the source from which TCR beta CDR3 regions were amplified. Using the HTBI primer set, a first-round RT-PCR was run on the TCR CDR3. TCRdb re-analysed the multiplex PCR reads in MiXCR, keeping a single row per CDR3 protein. In the table there are approximately 480,000 distinct CDR3 sequences, 20% of which are singletons. Findings and limits, study-wide: Ophthalmopathy stood apart from stable hyperthyroidism in a 13 V-J model.

The receptor was isolated from a young man with Graves' hyperthyroidism. The source material was blood. The rearrangement links TRBV4-1 to TRBJ1-5; D perhaps matches TRBD1 (6 bases). The CDR3: CASSQATGALNQPQHF. In DNA, the CDR3 is TGCGCCAGCAGCCAGGCGACGGGGGCCCTCAATCAGCCCCAGCATTTT.